This entry lists 2 T cell receptor beta chains sequenced from one sample in a study of T cell responses to AZD1222 COVID-19 vaccine. TCRdb keeps only in-frame clones here, not all; method: immunoSEQ multiplex PCR. This repertoire shows 57,000 or so clones, over 65% found once; its top ten account for less than 4%. The sequenced sample was peripheral blood, obtained 28 days after the second AZD1222 dose. The receptors shown here come from an adult who received the AZD1222 COVID-19 vaccine.

This chain joins TRBV19 and TRBJ2-7; D not certain. This CDR3 spans 14 amino acids. V was cut by 3 bases and J by 5 bases, with 14 bases left in between. Germline V CDR1 and CDR2: LNHDA, SQIVND (reference sequence). The chain's CDR3 is CASSISGQPNEQYF. The CDR3 DNA sequence: TGTGCCAGTAGTATTTCCGGCCAGCCCAACGAGCAGTACTTC.

The V gene is TRBV3-1 (or the pseudogene TRBV3-2), the J gene TRBJ1-3; D is unclear. The V end was cut by 0 bases, the J end by 3 bases, with 6 bases between. Germline loops: CDR1 LGHDT, CDR2 YNNKEL (reference sequence). CDR3 size: 14 residues. CDR3 nucleotides: TGTGCCAGCAGCCAAGACGGGGTTGGAAACACCATATATTTT. Amino acid sequence: CASSQDGVGNTIYF.